The T cell receptor (beta chain) under discussion was sequenced for a study of blood T cell repertoires in COVID-19. For the study at large: From the United States, Italy and Spain came samples of acute and convalescent COVID-19.

The germline CDR1 and CDR2 sequences are SGHNT and YYREEE (reference sequence). There are 14 residues in the CDR3. Trimming took 4 bases from V and 2 from J, leaving 12 bases between them. The data were produced by immunoSEQ multiplex PCR, yet TCRdb's version contains in-frame clones alone and is incomplete. The table lists about 39,000 clones, roughly nine tenths of them singletons. Sample: peripheral blood. The sequence was collected from a man between 45 and 60 years old with active COVID-19. This chain links TRBV5-4 with TRBJ2-5; tentatively, D is TRBD1 (6 bases). The CDR3: CASSLTGKQETQYF. CDR3 nucleotides: TGTGCCAGCAGCCTGACAGGAAAGCAAGAGACCCAGTACTTC.